A single sample is the source of the 27 T cell receptor beta chains below, sequenced in a study of read filtering for tumor transcriptome and immune sequencing. This library used approximately 0.4 ug RNA and molecular barcoded adaptors spanning alpha/delta and beta/gamma chains. TCRdb ran MiXCR on the reads and lists one entry per CDR3 protein. The top ten clones hold 65% to 85% of a sample with about 14,000 distinct CDR3 sequences, roughly 20% of them seen once. The sequencing sample was made of a population of CD138-negative cells sorted from bone marrow. These receptors all stem from a donor aged 40 or older with multiple myeloma.

Only a few counts were recorded for this clonotype. The rearrangement links TRBV5-1 to TRBJ2-5, with 7 bases lining up with TRBD2. Trimming took 2 bases from V and 9 from J; bases not matched to a gene: 4. Germline V CDR1 and CDR2: SGHRS, YFSETQ. The CDR3 covers 12 residues. CDR3 loop: CASSLGAGAQYF. CDR3 in DNA: TGCGCCAGCAGCTTAGGGGCGGGAGCCCAGTACTTC.

This chain joins TRBV12-3 or TRBV12-4 and TRBJ2-1, with 13 bases identical to TRBD2. Trimming cost V 5 bases and J 4 bases; bases outside gene matches: 2. The CDR3 covers 15 residues. CDR3 sequence: CASSKGLAGYNEQFF. In nucleotides, the CDR3 is TGTGCCAGCAGTAAGGGACTAGCGGGATACAATGAGCAGTTCTTC.

This clonotype was seen at least ten times. The chain uses TRBV29-1 and TRBJ2-2; 7 bases align to TRBD1. The CDR3 runs to 16 residues. The J segment lost 6 bases and the V segment lost 1 base, leaving 11 bases of the junction unmatched. Germline V gives CDR1 SQVTM, CDR2 ANQGSEA. CDR3 residues: CSVEVWGTVHPGELFF. The CDR3 DNA reads TGCAGCGTTGAAGTCTGGGGGACAGTACACCCCGGGGAGCTGTTTTTT.

This clonotype was seen many times. V and J are TRBV12-3 or TRBV12-4 and TRBJ2-1; D is unresolved. This CDR3 region has 15 residues. Trimming pared 7 bases from V and 4 bases from J, leaving 17 bases between. CDR3 residues: CASTQSDLQYNEQFF. The CDR3, as DNA: TGTGCCAGCACCCAATCGGACCTCCAGTACAATGAGCAGTTCTTC.

This clonotype was seen ten or more times. CDR3 in amino acids: CAISDPSGALGYNEQFF. The CDR3 DNA reads as TGTGCCATCAGTGACCCTAGCGGGGCCCTCGGCTACAATGAGCAGTTCTTC. The chain links TRBV10-3 to TRBJ2-1; 9 bases map to TRBD2. The V segment lost 3 bases and the J segment 3 bases; nucleotides outside the gene matches: 9. The CDR3 is made up of 17 amino acids. In germline, CDR1 is ENHRY, CDR2 SYGVKD.

This clonotype was seen many times. The CDR3 coding sequence is TGTGCCAGCAGCTTAGTAGGGTCAGAGACCCAGTACTTC. This encodes CASSLVGSETQYF. This chain links TRBV7-2 with TRBJ2-5, with D unclear. The CDR3 runs to 13 residues. Germline CDR1 is SGHTA and CDR2 is FQGNSA. Trimming took 1 base from V and 4 from J, leaving 7 bases between them.

This clonotype was counted at least ten times. V usage is TRBV29-1 and J usage is TRBJ1-1; D remains ambiguous. Germline CDR1 reads SQVTM; CDR2 reads ANQGSEA. Trimming took 3 bases from V and 1 from J, leaving 18 bases between them. This CDR3 is built from 16 residues. The CDR3 region has the DNA TGCAGCGTTGAGTCAAGGGCCCACCTAGAGAACACTGAAGCTTTCTTT. Residues: CSVESRAHLENTEAFF.

Worth noting for this clonotype: A single base separates this from a much larger clone, so it may be a read error. Without the conserved terminal phenylalanine or tryptophan, this CDR3 likely stems from a read error. This chain joins TRBV10-2 and TRBJ2-5; 7 bases agree with TRBD2. Germline V lookup: CDR1 WSHSY, CDR2 SAAADI. With 6 bases clipped from V and 3 bases from J, the junction kept 4 bases outside the gene matches. The CDR3 covers 13 residues. In DNA, the CDR3 is TGCGCCAGCAGAGGGCTAGCGGAAGAGACCCAGTACCTC. Protein: CASRGLAEETQYL.

This chain links TRBV7-2 with TRBJ2-2; TRBD2 aligns across 8 bases. The CDR3 length is 15 residues. V lost 5 bases to trimming and J lost 1 base; unmatched junction nucleotides: 3. Germline V gives CDR1 SGHTA, CDR2 FQGNSA. The CDR3: CASSRSGGNTGELFF. CDR3 bases: TGTGCCAGCAGCCGGAGCGGGGGGAACACCGGGGAGCTGTTTTTT.

The chain is built from TRBV9 and TRBJ2-7; TRBD1 matches 8 bases. V lost 4 bases and J lost 3; bases outside the gene matches: 9. Germline-derived CDR1 and CDR2 are SGDLS and YYNGEE. The CDR3 consists of 15 residues. In DNA, the CDR3 is TGTGCCAGCAGCCCCGCCCCCGGACAGGGCTACGAGCAGTACTTC. Translating it yields CASSPAPGQGYEQYF. The full variable domain, its missing parts supplied by reference TRBV9 and TRBJ2-7, is DSGVTQTPKHLITATGQRVTLRCSPRSGDLSVYWYQQSLDQGLQFLIQYYNGEERAKGNILERFSAQQFPDLHSELNLSSLELGDSALYFCASSPAPGQGYEQYFGPGTRLTVT.

This clonotype came up many times. The chain joins TRBV5-6 to TRBJ2-7; 7 bases align to TRBD2. The junction had 15 bases not matched to a gene; V was cut back by 5 bases and J by 7 bases. The CDR3 length is 15 residues. Germline CDR1 and CDR2: SGHDT and YYEEEE. The CDR3 protein is CASSSFLAEVEEQYF. CDR3 nucleotides: TGTGCCAGCAGTTCTTTCCTAGCGGAGGTAGAAGAGCAGTACTTC.

As for this clonotype: A much larger clone differs from this one at a single base, so this may be a read error. The V and J genes are TRBV6-5 and TRBJ2-2, with TRBD2 as a possible D gene (5 bases). There are 15 residues in the CDR3. Germline assignment: CDR1 MNHEY and CDR2 SVGAGI. Trimming left V 0 bases short and J 6 bases short, with 11 bases between. The CDR3 here is CASSYSTEDAGELFF. The CDR3 nucleotides are TGTGCCAGCAGTTACTCGACGGAGGACGCCGGGGAGCTGTTTTTT.

A note on this clonotype: This may be a read error: a much more frequent sequence differs by one nucleotide. The chain has TRBV10-3 and TRBJ2-7, with 8 nucleotides matching TRBD1. Per germline, CDR1 ENHRY and CDR2 SYGVKD. The trim removed 6 bases at V and 7 bases at J, leaving 8 bases unmatched. This CDR3 spans 13 amino acids. The CDR3 loop is CAIRVTGAGEQYF. CDR3 DNA sequence: TGTGCCATCAGGGTGACAGGGGCCGGGGAGCAGTACTTC.

This chain connects TRBV12-3 or TRBV12-4 to TRBJ2-3; either TRBD1 or TRBD2 may supply D (6 bases each). There are 16 residues in the CDR3. V was shortened by 5 bases and J by 1 base, with 16 bases between the two germline ends. The CDR3: CASSPRGGMGTDTQYF. The CDR3 DNA sequence: TGTGCCAGCAGTCCGAGAGGGGGGATGGGCACAGATACGCAGTATTTT.

This clonotype was observed a handful of times. In DNA form, the CDR3 reads TGTGCCAGCAGCGTAGAAGGATTCAGGGAGCTGTTTTTT. Its protein is CASSVEGFRELFF. This chain uses TRBV9 with TRBJ2-2; D is unclear. There are 13 residues in the CDR3. V lost 0 bases and J lost 9, with 9 bases in between. CDR1 is SGDLS and CDR2 is YYNGEE in the germline V gene.

This clonotype has only a few counts. A much larger clone differs from this one at a single base, so this may be a read error. This chain joins TRBV27 and TRBJ2-7, with D possibly matching TRBD1 (8 bases). Trimming cost V 4 bases and J 5 bases, with 12 bases left between them. The CDR3 totals 13 residues. Germline V CDR1 and CDR2: MNHEY, SMNVEV (reference sequence). The CDR3 DNA follows: TGTGCCAGCAGTTGGACAGGGAGGGACGAGCAGTACTTC. Its protein product is CASSWTGRDEQYF.

The J gene is TRBJ2-2, the V gene TRBV19; maybe TRBD2 (5 bases). The CDR3 consists of 15 residues. Germline values: CDR1 LNHDA, CDR2 SQIVND (reference sequence). Trimming took 4 bases from V and 2 from J, leaving 11 bases between them. The CDR3 DNA sequence: TGTGCCAGTAGTACTGGGCTAGCAAACACCGGGGAGCTGTTTTTT. As protein: CASSTGLANTGELFF.

As concerns this clonotype: A read error is possible here, since a much larger clone lies one base away. V and J are TRBV7-2 and TRBJ2-3; TRBD1 matches at 8 bases. Germline V gene lookup returns CDR1 SGHTA and CDR2 FQGNSA. The CDR3 covers 15 residues. For the CDR3, the DNA is TGTGCCAGCGGCTTCGGGACAGGCTACGCAGATACGCAGTATTTT. This gives the protein CASGFGTGYADTQYF.

This chain uses TRBV5-1 with TRBJ2-7; D may match TRBD1 or TRBD2 (5 bases each). V was shortened by 0 bases and J by 5 bases, with 12 bases between the two germline ends. Germline lookup yields CDR1 SGHRS and CDR2 YFSETQ. This CDR3 contains 14 residues. The CDR3 region is CASSLDEGPNEQYF. The CDR3 DNA reads TGCGCCAGCAGCTTGGATGAGGGACCGAACGAGCAGTACTTC.

This clonotype was seen more than once but under ten times. V and J are TRBV3-1 and TRBJ2-5; 7 bases map to TRBD2. The CDR3 runs to 15 residues. The germline V gene encodes CDR1 LGHDT and CDR2 YNNKEL (reference sequence). V trimming: 1 base; J trimming: 4 bases; junction bases outside the gene matches: 6. In nucleotides, the CDR3 is TGTGCCAGCAGCCAAGGGGGCGGGAGTCCAGAGACCCAGTACTTC. This codes for CASSQGGGSPETQYF.

With regard to this clonotype: Given a much more abundant clone one base away, this may be a read error. V usage is TRBV6-4 and J usage is TRBJ2-3, with D perhaps given as TRBD1 or TRBD2 (5 bases each). There are 15 residues in the CDR3. V was cut by 8 bases and J by 7 bases, with 22 bases left in between. CDR1 is MRHNA and CDR2 is SNTAGT in the germline V gene. The CDR3 DNA follows: TGTGCCAGCTCCTTCGAGGGGCGACCGGGATATACGCAGTATTTT. Its protein is CASSFEGRPGYTQYF.

In its sample, this clonotype was seen a few times. This chain links TRBV30 with TRBJ2-7; the match to TRBD1 covers 7 bases. The J segment lost 4 bases and the V segment lost 2 bases, leaving 5 bases of the junction unmatched. The CDR3 has 13 amino acids. CDR1 is GTSNPN and CDR2 is SVGIG in the germline V gene (reference sequence). The DNA of the CDR3 is TGTGCCTGGAGTAGAGGGGGCCATTACGAGCAGTACTTC. This sequence encodes CAWSRGGHYEQYF.

This clonotype came up many times. This rearrangement joins TRBV15 to TRBJ1-1; D ambiguous. Looked up from germline, CDR1 is LNHNV and CDR2 is YYDKDF (reference sequence). There are 13 residues in the CDR3. The ends were cut back, 0 bases at V and 4 bases at J, with 6 bases in the middle. CDR3 in DNA: TGTGCCACCAGCAGAGATCTTAGCACTGAAGCTTTCTTT. Translation: CATSRDLSTEAFF.

CDR3 sequence reads: CASSFSGVGGNEQFF. CDR3 nucleotide sequence: TGTGCCAGCAGTTTCTCGGGGGTCGGAGGCAATGAGCAGTTCTTC. The chain is built from TRBV12-3 or TRBV12-4 and TRBJ2-1; D is possibly TRBD2 (6 bases). Trimming cost V 3 bases and J 6 bases, with 15 bases left between them. CDR3 length equals 15 residues.

This clonotype occurred many times. The chain couples TRBV20-1 to TRBJ1-1; the D is unclear. Trimming took off 5 bases at V and 7 bases at J, with 11 bases between the two ends. CDR1 is DFQATT, CDR2 SNEGSKA, per germline (reference sequence). The CDR3 contains 11 residues. The CDR3 is CSAFTEIEAFF. DNA of the CDR3: TGCAGTGCTTTCACCGAGATTGAAGCTTTCTTT.

The V call is TRBV7-2, the J call TRBJ2-5, with D possibly being TRBD1 (5 bases). In germline, CDR1 is SGHTA, CDR2 FQGNSA. The CDR3 covers 13 residues. V lost 4 bases, J lost 4 bases, and 10 bases lay in between. The DNA of the CDR3 is TGTGCCAGCAGCTCCCCAGGGCGAGAGACCCAGTACTTC. It translates to CASSSPGRETQYF.

Ten or more counts support this clonotype. The V and J genes are TRBV15 and TRBJ1-1; D is unresolved. The CDR3 sequence is 15 residues long. V was trimmed by 1 base and J by 1 base, leaving 10 bases between them. Germline V CDR1 and CDR2: LNHNV, YYDKDF (reference sequence). The chain's CDR3 is CATSRAHNRNTEAFF. In DNA, the CDR3 is TGTGCCACCAGCAGAGCCCATAATCGGAACACTGAAGCTTTCTTT.